This T cell receptor (beta chain) was documented in a study of CD8+ T cells in alopecia areata listed by TCRdb under 2018. With regard to the full study: The treated patients took part in an open-label pilot trial in which moderate-to-severe alopecia areata was treated with oral tofacitinib at 5 to 10 mg twice daily. immunoSEQ multiplex PCR using 35 Vbeta forward primers and 13 Jbeta reverse primers was used to amplify TCRbeta CDR3 regions. On the human side, TCRbeta sequencing was run on scalp tissue and on sorted CD4+ and CD8+ peripheral blood T cells from healthy controls and from alopecia areata patients with either patchy or totalis/universalis disease. RNA was obtained with the PAXgene miRNA kit for fixed scalp, the miRNeasy kit for PBMCs, and the RNeasy kit for mouse skin. Scalp clonality was compared across normal scalp (n=4), patchy alopecia areata scalp (n=8), and alopecia totalis/universalis scalp (n=8). The study used high-throughput TCRbeta sequencing to examine T cell clonal expansion in alopecia areata, in both the C3H/HeJ mouse model and human patients. Tofacitinib was administered for 6 to 18 months, and 6 months of follow-up off drug were then conducted to assess delayed response and recurrence. Tofacitinib-treated patients had biopsies at baseline and at 4 and 24 weeks of treatment, with a later scalp biopsy in several patients.

The library was produced with the immunoSEQ multiplex PCR assay. RNA was extracted from all samples and reverse transcribed into cDNA as template for TCR sequencing. SuperScript III was used for first-strand cDNA synthesis, primed with a 2:1 mix of oligo-dT and random hexamers. Amplification bias was assessed with a synthetic immune receptor repertoire, and residual bias was removed computationally. Concerning the study's data processing: Raw reads were preprocessed to remove errors, and CDR3 was defined by IMGT conventions from the conserved cysteine to phenylalanine. Clonality was computed by normalizing Shannon entropy by log2 of the number of productive unique TCRs and subtracting the result from 1. Scalp TCRbeta sequences were cross-referenced with sorted blood CD4 and CD8 repertoires so that the CD4 or CD8 identity of scalp clones could be inferred. TCRdb mirrors the immuneACCESS table, restricted to in-frame sequences. Some clones are absent from its copies; in checked studies, under half trace to an unresolved V gene, and the reason for the others is unknown. V, J and clone size derive from that table, while D and trimming were established from the DNA sequence. Across this sample there are a few hundred thousand clones, with 65% to 70% seen only once. About 1.3% of the sample comes from the top ten.

Only a few counts were recorded for this clone. Its cognate antigen has yet to be identified. The input lacks base qualities; no much larger clone sits a single base away. The research as a whole found: Shared TCR sequences between patients were less evident than in mice, which may be partly attributable to HLA diversity in the patient population. Compared with normal scalp, lesional scalp had higher clonality and more expanded CD8+ clones, particularly in alopecia totalis/universalis, a pattern that suggests antigenic drive. Resident alphabeta T cells in normal human skin are also sequenced, complicating scalp TCR repertoire analysis, unlike mouse skin dominated by gammadelta T cells.

The V end gives up 6 bases and the J end 4 bases, leaving 8 bases in the junction not matched to a gene. Including cysteine and phenylalanine, the CDR3 has 16 amino acids. Only CDR3 DNA remains: 48 bases, in frame from the first base. CDR1 and CDR2, looked up from the germline V gene, are MDHEN and SYDVKM. The sample's time point label, in plain terms: baseline before oral tofacitinib. Peripheral blood and lesional scalp punch biopsies were obtained from patients with alopecia areata. PBMCs were isolated by density centrifugation and stained for CD3, CD4 and CD8, and CD4+ and CD8+ T cells were sorted on a FACSAria.

The sample was CD4+ T cells sorted from blood, taken at week 0. Recombination joined TRBV28 with TRBJ2-1; 11 bases in the junction line up with TRBD2. This clonotype was obtained from a human donor with alopecia areata. At the DNA level, the sequence is TGTGCCAGCAGCCACAAGGGACTAGCGGATTACAATGAGCAGTTCTTC. Its amino acids are CASSHKGLADYNEQFF.